This T cell receptor beta chain is drawn from a study of radiation and T cells in renal cell carcinoma. Specified time point: baseline pretreatment blood. Treatment given: 15 Gy SBRT to primary tumor, nephrectomy 4 weeks later. Blood was sampled at baseline, 2 weeks and 4 weeks after SBRT. Clear cell pathology was present in this patient's renal cell carcinoma. V trimming: 1 base; J trimming: 4 bases; junction bases outside the gene matches: 4. The CDR3 spans 16 residues. CDR1 and CDR2 from the germline V gene are LGHNA and YSLEER. Here immunoSEQ multiplex PCR was the method, and the copy in TCRdb shows in-frame clones only, minus some. Altogether 100,000 to 150,000 clones are present, about four fifths being singletons, with the ten largest covering approximately 3%. Points from the study as a whole: Top tumor clonotypes rose in blood 2 weeks post-radiation, then contracted. Pretreatment tumor biopsies were lacking, so baseline clonotypes are unknown.

About this clone itself: Antigen specificity is unknown.

The TCR originated in a woman aged 55-70 years with renal cell carcinoma. The sample was blood, taken from a patient whose treatment included radiotherapy and nephrectomy. The chain recombines TRBV4-3 with TRBJ1-5; 10 nucleotides match TRBD1. CDR3 DNA: TGCGCCAGCAGCCAAGGCGACAGGGGGCCGAATCAGCCCCAGCATTTT. Residues: CASSQGDRGPNQPQHF.